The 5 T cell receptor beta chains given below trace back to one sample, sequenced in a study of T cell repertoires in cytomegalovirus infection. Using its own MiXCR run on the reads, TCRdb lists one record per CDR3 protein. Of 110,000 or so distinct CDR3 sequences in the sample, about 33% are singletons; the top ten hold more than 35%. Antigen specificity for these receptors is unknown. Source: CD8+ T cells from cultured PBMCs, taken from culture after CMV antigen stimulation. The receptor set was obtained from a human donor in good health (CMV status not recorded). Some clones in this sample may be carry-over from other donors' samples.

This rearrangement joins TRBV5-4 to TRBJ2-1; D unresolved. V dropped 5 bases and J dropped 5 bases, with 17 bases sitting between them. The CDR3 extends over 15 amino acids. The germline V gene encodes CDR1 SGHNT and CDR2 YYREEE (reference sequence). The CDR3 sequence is CASSQKKNQNNEQFF. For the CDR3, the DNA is TGTGCCAGCAGTCAAAAAAAGAACCAAAACAATGAGCAGTTCTTC.

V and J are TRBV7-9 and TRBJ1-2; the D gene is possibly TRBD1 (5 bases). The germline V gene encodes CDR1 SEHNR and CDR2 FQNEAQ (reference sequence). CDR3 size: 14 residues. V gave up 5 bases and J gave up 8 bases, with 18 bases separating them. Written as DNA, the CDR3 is TGTGCCAGCAGCCCAAGGCAGGGCTGGGGAGGCTACACCTTC. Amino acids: CASSPRQGWGGYTF.

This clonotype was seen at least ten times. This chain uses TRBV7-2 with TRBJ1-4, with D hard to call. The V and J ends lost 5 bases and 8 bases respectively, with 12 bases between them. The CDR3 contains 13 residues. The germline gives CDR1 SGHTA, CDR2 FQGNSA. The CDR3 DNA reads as TGTGCCAGCAGCCTGAGGGAGTGGGAAAAACTGTTTTTT. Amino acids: CASSLREWEKLFF. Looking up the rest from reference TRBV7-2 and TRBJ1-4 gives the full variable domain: GAGVSQSPSNKVTEKGKDVELRCDPISGHTALYWYRQSLGQGLEFLIYFQGNSAPDKSGLPSDRFSAERTGGSVSTLTIQRTQQEDSAVYLCASSLREWEKLFFGSGTQLSVL.

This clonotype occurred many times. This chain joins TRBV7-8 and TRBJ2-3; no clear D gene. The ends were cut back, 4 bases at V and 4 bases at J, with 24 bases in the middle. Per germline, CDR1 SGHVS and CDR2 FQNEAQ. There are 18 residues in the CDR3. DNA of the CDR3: TGTGCCAGCAGCTCCCCCCTCCAGACACGCGTAAACCCAGATACGCAGTATTTT. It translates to CASSSPLQTRVNPDTQYF.

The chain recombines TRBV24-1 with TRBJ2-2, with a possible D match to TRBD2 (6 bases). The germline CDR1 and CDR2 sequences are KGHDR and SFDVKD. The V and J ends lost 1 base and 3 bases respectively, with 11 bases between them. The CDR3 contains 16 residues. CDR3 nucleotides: TGTGCCACCAGTGATTTCCCCGGGGGAGACACCGGGGAGCTGTTTTTT. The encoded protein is CATSDFPGGDTGELFF.